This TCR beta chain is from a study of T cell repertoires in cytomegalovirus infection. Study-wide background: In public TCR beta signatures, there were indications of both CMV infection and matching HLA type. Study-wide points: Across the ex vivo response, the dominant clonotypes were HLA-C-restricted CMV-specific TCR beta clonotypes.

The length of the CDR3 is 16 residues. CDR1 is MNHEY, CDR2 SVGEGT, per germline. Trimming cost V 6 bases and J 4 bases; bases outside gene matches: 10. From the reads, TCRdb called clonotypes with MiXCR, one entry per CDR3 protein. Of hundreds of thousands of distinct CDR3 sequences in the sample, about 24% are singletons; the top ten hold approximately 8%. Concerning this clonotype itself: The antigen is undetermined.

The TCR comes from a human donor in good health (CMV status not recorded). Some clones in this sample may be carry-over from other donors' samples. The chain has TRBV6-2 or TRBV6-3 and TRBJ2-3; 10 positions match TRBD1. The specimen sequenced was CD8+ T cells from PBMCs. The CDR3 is CASSLTGGEGPDTQYF. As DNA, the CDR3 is TGTGCCAGCAGCCTGACAGGGGGCGAAGGTCCAGATACGCAGTATTTT.